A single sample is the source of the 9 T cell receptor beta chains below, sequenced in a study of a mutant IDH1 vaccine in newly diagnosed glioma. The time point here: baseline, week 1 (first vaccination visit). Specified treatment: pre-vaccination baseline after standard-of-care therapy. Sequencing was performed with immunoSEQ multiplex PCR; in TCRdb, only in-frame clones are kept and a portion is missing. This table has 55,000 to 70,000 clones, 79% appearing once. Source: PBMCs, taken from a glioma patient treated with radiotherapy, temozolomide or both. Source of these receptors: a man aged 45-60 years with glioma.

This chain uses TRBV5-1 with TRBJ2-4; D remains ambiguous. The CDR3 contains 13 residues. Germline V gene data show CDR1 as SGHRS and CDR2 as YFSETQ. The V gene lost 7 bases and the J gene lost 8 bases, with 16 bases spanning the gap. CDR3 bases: TGCGCCAGCTCCCCGGACGGCCTGGACATTCAGTACTTC. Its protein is CASSPDGLDIQYF.

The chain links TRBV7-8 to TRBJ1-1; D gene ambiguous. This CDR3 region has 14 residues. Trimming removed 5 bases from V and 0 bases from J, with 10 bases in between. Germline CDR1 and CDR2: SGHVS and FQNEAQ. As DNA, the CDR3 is TGTGCCAGCAGCGCCCGGGATCTGAACACTGAAGCTTTCTTT. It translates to CASSARDLNTEAFF.

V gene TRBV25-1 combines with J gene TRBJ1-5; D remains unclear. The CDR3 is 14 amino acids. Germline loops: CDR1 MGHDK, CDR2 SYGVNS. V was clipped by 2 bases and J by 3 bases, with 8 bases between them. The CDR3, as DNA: TGTGCCAGCAGTGAAGGCAGTACCAATCAGCCCCAGCATTTT. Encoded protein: CASSEGSTNQPQHF.

The CDR3 loop is CASSFQGDTEAFF. CDR3 DNA: TGCGCCAGCAGTTTCCAGGGGGACACTGAAGCTTTCTTT. The chain combines TRBV5-1 with TRBJ1-1, with TRBD1 matching 7 bases. Trimming took 5 bases from V and 3 from J; bases not matched to a gene: 4. Germline CDR1 SGHRS, CDR2 YFSETQ. The CDR3 is made up of 13 amino acids.

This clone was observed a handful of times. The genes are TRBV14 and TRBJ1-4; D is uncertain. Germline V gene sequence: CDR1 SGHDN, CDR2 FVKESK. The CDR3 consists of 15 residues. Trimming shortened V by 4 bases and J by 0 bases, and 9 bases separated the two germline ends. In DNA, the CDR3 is TGTGCCAGCAGCCCTCTGAGCTCAACTAATGAAAAACTGTTTTTT. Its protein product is CASSPLSSTNEKLFF.

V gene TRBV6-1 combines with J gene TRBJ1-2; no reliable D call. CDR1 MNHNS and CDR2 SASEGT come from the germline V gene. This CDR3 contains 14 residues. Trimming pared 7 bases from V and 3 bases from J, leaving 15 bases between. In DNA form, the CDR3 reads TGTGCCAGCATCCTAGACGCCTGGGACTATGGCTACACCTTC. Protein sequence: CASILDAWDYGYTF.

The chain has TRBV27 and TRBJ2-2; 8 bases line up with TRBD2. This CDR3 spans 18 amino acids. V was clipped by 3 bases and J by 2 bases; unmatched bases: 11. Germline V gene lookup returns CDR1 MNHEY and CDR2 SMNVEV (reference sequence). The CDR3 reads CASSFLGGGLFNTGELFF. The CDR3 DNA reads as TGTGCCAGCAGTTTCTTGGGCGGGGGGCTTTTTAACACCGGGGAGCTGTTTTTT.

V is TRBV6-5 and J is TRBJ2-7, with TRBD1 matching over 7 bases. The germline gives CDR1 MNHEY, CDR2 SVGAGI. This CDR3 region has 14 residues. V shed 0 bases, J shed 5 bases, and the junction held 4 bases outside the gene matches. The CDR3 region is CASSYSLTGNEQYF. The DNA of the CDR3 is TGTGCCAGCAGTTACTCCTTGACAGGGAACGAGCAGTACTTC.

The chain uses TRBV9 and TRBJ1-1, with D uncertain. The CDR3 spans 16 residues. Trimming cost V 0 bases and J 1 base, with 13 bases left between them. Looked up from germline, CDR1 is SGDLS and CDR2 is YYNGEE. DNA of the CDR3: TGTGCCAGCAGCGTAGGGGGAGTCGGAGAGAACACTGAAGCTTTCTTT. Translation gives CASSVGGVGENTEAFF.